A single T cell receptor beta chain is shown here with its context. MiXCR was run by TCRdb on the PCR reads, yielding one entry per CDR3 protein. The data contain 20,000 or so distinct CDR3 sequences, around 46% of them singletons. The data originate from a study of CD4 and CD8 cells across lung adenocarcinoma regions. Germline CDR1 reads SGHVS; CDR2 reads FNYEAQ. V was clipped by 5 bases and J by 2 bases, with 13 bases between them. The CDR3 length is 14 residues. Donors had localized lung adenocarcinoma, a non-small cell lung cancer. This chain links TRBV7-6 with TRBJ2-7, with D possibly TRBD1 on 5 matching bases. Sequenced: CD8+ T cells from the margin of a lung tumor. The receptor's source is a male donor with lung adenocarcinoma. The CD4 and CD8 labels of this study may be unreliable. The CDR3: CASSADQGPYEQYF. CDR3 coding DNA: TGTGCCAGCAGCGCCGACCAGGGCCCCTACGAGCAGTACTTC.